This TCR beta chain was sequenced during a study of T-cell memory formation after mild COVID-19. Points from the study as a whole: Contracting CD4+ clones lay largely in CM and EM, with CD8+ ones residing in EMRA. Contracting clones, day 15 to 85, had balanced CD4/CD8, and later expanders favored CD4+.

The V end lost 0 bases, the J end lost 7 bases, and 12 bases lay between the germline ends. This CDR3 region has 14 residues. Germline CDR1 and CDR2: LGHNA and YNFKEQ. Note on this clonotype: Its specificity is unknown.

5'RACE, which relied on constant-segment primers, yielded TCR alpha and TCR beta cDNA libraries carrying sample barcodes and UMIs. TCRdb fed the 5' RACE reads into MiXCR, producing one record per CDR3 protein. This sample has under 90,000 distinct CDR3 sequences, with approximately 14% found just once. The genes are TRBV4-2 and TRBJ1-2; D remains ambiguous. This clonotype was sampled from an adult woman who had mild COVID-19 (a few samples of this study predate the infection). Cell type and time point are not known. The sequencing sample was made of PBMCs or a T cell subset sorted from them (not recorded which). CDR3 protein: CASSQERGLVGYTF. The DNA for the CDR3 is TGTGCCAGCAGCCAAGAACGAGGATTAGTTGGCTACACCTTC.